This TCR beta chain comes out of a study of blood T cell repertoires in COVID-19. The CDR3 consists of 12 residues. Looked up from germline, CDR1 is LNHNV and CDR2 is YYDKDF (reference sequence). Trimming cost V 2 bases and J 3 bases, with 3 bases left between them. Only in-frame clones appear in the TCRdb table, and some are missing; sequencing was by immunoSEQ multiplex PCR. The table records fewer than 500,000 clones, roughly four fifths of them present only once. This receptor was obtained from a human donor with acute or convalescent COVID-19. The donor label of this sample is uncertain. This chain links TRBV15 with TRBJ2-3; D gene uncertain. Sequences were obtained from peripheral blood. Here the CDR3 reads CATSRQTDTQYF. For the CDR3, the DNA is TGTGCCACCAGCAGACAGACAGATACGCAGTATTTT.